Detailed here is one T cell receptor beta chain. These data come from a study of blood T cell repertoires in COVID-19. Study-level information: COVID-19 samples from acute and convalescent phases originated in the United States, Italy and Spain. PBMCs, B-cell-depleted T cells, or T cells provided the cDNA or gDNA that made up the material.

From germline, CDR1 is WSHSY and CDR2 SAAADI. CDR3 length: 12 residues. Trimming pared 5 bases from V and 4 bases from J, leaving 8 bases between. Methods used by the authors: Amplification from reference gene primers served as the basis for estimated nucleated cell counts. TCRdb's table, derived via immunoSEQ multiplex PCR, lists solely in-frame clones and lacks some. V and J calls and clone size are copied from that table; D and trimming were computed from the DNA. This table has 150,000 or so clones, 87% appearing once. The chain joins TRBV10-2 to TRBJ1-1; the D is unclear. This sequence originates from an elderly man with acute or convalescent COVID-19. Sequenced: peripheral blood. The CDR3 nucleotides read TGCGCCAGCAGTCCTATCACCACTGAAGCTTTCTTT. As protein: CASSPITTEAFF.